This TCR beta chain was found in a study of Ad26.COV2.S vaccination and SARS-CoV-2 variants. Study in general: Donor was in the COV1001 Ad26.COV2.S trial arm. Participants got Ad26.COV2.S intramuscularly, once or twice 56 days apart. Overall study results and limits: Breadth and depth estimates from TCRs may understate total T cell responses.

Produced via immunoSEQ multiplex PCR; TCRdb's table is partial and in-frame only. The sample consists of about 320,000 clones, more than 70% of them appearing once. Indicated treatment: about 20 received Ad26.COV2.S at low or high dose, single or two shots; several received placebo; per-sample allocation not given. Material that was analyzed had been drawn on day 63 after the first vaccine or placebo injection. In regard to this clone: Its target is unknown.

The CDR3 sequence is 17 residues long. The V and J ends lost 5 bases and 2 bases, in that order; junction bases with no gene match: 5. In germline, CDR1 is MNHNY, CDR2 SVGAGI (reference sequence). The clonotype was recovered from a person between 18 and 65 years old who received the Ad26.COV2.S COVID-19 vaccine or a placebo. The chain employs TRBV6-6 and TRBJ2-3, with 15 bases identical to TRBD2. The sample in question was peripheral blood, obtained in a trial of Ad26.COV2.S vaccine versus placebo. The CDR3 protein is CASSPGLAGGITDTQYF. Here the CDR3 DNA reads TGTGCCAGCAGTCCAGGACTAGCGGGGGGGATCACAGATACGCAGTATTTT.